This entry lists 7 T cell receptor beta chains sequenced from one sample in a study of T-cell reconstitution after alpha-beta-depleted transplantation in children. Researchers prepared the TCRbeta library using unique molecular identifiers, the study reports. TCRdb processed the PCR reads anew with MiXCR; each CDR3 protein has one entry. This sample yields about 610,000 distinct CDR3 sequences, of which 10% to 13% are seen a single time; 4% belongs to the top ten. Here the sequenced sample was PBMCs from the stem cell graft donor, taken from the stem cell graft. These receptors were obtained from a human donor who donated a stem cell graft to a child with acute myeloid leukemia.

The gene calls are TRBV11-1 and TRBJ2-7; D unresolved. V was clipped by 4 bases and J by 4 bases, with 17 bases between them. The CDR3 runs 15 residues. The germline V gene encodes CDR1 SGHAT and CDR2 FQDESV (reference sequence). The CDR3 DNA reads as TGTGCCAGCAGCTCGAGGAGTGTGCTGGGGTACGAGCAGTACTTC. Its protein is CASSSRSVLGYEQYF.

Many counts were recorded for this clonotype. This rearrangement joins TRBV3-1 to TRBJ2-7; the match to TRBD2 covers 15 bases. The CDR3 contains 18 residues. Trimming took 0 bases from V and 7 from J; bases not matched to a gene: 10. Germline V gene lookup returns CDR1 LGHDT and CDR2 YNNKEL (reference sequence). The CDR3, as DNA: TGTGCCAGCAGCCAAGAGGGACTAGCGGGAGGTGGTACTAATGAGCAGTACTTC. It translates to CASSQEGLAGGGTNEQYF.

The chain recombines TRBV7-2 with TRBJ2-5; the D call may be TRBD1 or TRBD2 (5 bases each). The CDR3 has 15 residues. The germline V and J ends were trimmed by 3 bases and 6 bases, with 17 bases remaining between them. The V gene's germline CDR1 is SGHTA and CDR2 FQGNSA. The chain's CDR3 is CASSLDQGPRKTQYF. CDR3 in DNA: TGTGCCAGCAGCTTGGATCAGGGACCGCGCAAGACCCAGTACTTC.

This clonotype was detected many times. CDR3 protein: CASSFGDRYTGELFF. Here the CDR3 DNA reads TGTGCCAGCAGTTTTGGGGACCGTTACACCGGGGAGCTGTTTTTT. The J gene is TRBJ2-2, the V gene TRBV27; D tentatively reads TRBD1 or TRBD2 (5 bases each). CDR1 and CDR2 (germline): MNHEY, SMNVEV (reference sequence). Trimming cost V 3 bases and J 3 bases, with 11 bases left between them. The CDR3 has 15 amino acids.

This clonotype has ten or more counts. This chain links TRBV12-5 with TRBJ2-6; no definite D call. CDR3 length: 13 amino acids. Trimming removed 7 bases at V and 0 bases at J, with 4 bases between. CDR1 LGHNT and CDR2 FRNRAP come from the germline V gene. CDR3 DNA: TGTGCTAGTGCGAACTCTGGGGCCAACGTCCTGACTTTC. Protein product: CASANSGANVLTF.

The rearrangement uses TRBV2 and TRBJ2-1; TRBD2 aligns across 10 bases. CDR3 length equals 16 residues. Germline V gene sequence: CDR1 SNHLY, CDR2 FYNNEI. The trim removed 5 bases at V and 1 base at J, leaving 5 bases unmatched. CDR3 region: CASSIWTSGSYNEQFF. In DNA, the CDR3 is TGTGCCAGCAGTATATGGACTAGCGGTTCCTACAATGAGCAGTTCTTC.

The chain uses TRBV5-1 and TRBJ2-6, with 9 bases that match TRBD1. Germline V gene sequence: CDR1 SGHRS, CDR2 YFSETQ. After removal of 4 bases from V and 3 bases from J, the junction contained 2 bases not matched to a gene. The CDR3 consists of 15 residues. The CDR3 nucleotides read TGCGCCAGCAGCCAGGGACAGGGTGGGGCCAACGTCCTGACTTTC. Translation gives CASSQGQGGANVLTF. Full variable domain (missing parts from reference TRBV5-1 and TRBJ2-6): KAGVTQTPRYLIKTRGQQVTLSCSPISGHRSVSWYQQTPGQGLQFLFEYFSETQRNKGNFPGRFSGRQFSNSRSEMNVSTLELGDSALYLCASSQGQGGANVLTFGAGSRLTVL.